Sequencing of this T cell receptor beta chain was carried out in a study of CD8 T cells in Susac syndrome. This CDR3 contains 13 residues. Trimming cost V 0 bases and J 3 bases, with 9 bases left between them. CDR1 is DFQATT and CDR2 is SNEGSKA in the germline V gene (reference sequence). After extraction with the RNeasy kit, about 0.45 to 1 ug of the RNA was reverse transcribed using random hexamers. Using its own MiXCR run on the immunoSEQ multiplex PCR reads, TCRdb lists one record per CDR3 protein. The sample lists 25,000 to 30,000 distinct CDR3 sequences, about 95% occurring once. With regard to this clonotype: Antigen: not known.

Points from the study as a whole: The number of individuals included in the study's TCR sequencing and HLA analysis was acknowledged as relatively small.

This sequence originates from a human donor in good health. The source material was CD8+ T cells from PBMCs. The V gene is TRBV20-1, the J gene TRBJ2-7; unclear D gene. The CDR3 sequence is CSARDANHYEQYF. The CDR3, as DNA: TGCAGTGCTAGAGATGCAAATCACTACGAGCAGTACTTC.